This T cell receptor (beta chain) is from a study of read filtering for tumor transcriptome and immune sequencing. Study conclusions and caveats: Compared with RNA-seq, IR-seq gave much higher clonotype depth and reliability.

Germline V lookup: CDR1 SEHNR, CDR2 FQNEAQ (reference sequence). The CDR3 totals 14 residues. Molecular barcoded adaptors covering alpha/delta and beta/gamma chains were used on approximately 440 ng RNA. TCRdb ran MiXCR on the reads and lists one entry per CDR3 protein. Of 75,000 to 95,000 distinct CDR3 sequences listed, around 12% are singletons. Bone marrow was sampled from every patient at the time of active disease. This clonotype was recorded a few times. What it binds is not known. This could be a read error, since a much larger clone is one nucleotide away. The sample taken for sequencing was a population of CD138-negative cells sorted from bone marrow. This TCR was sampled from a donor at least 40 years old with multiple myeloma. This chain links TRBV7-9 with TRBJ2-1, with a tentative D call TRBD2 (5 bases). The CDR3 loop reads CASSLAQTGNEQSF. The DNA for the CDR3 is TGTGCCAGCAGCTTAGCCCAGACCGGGAATGAGCAGTCCTTC.